Each of the 14 T cell receptor beta chains below was sequenced from the same sample in a study of control samples from healthy donors and cancer patients. Assay: immunoSEQ multiplex PCR; the TCRdb copy retains only in-frame clones and omits some. The table lists fewer than 30,000 clones, 85% to 90% of them singletons. What was sequenced was PBMCs. The receptors were gathered from a woman in her forties with lung cancer.

The chain uses TRBV3-1 (or the pseudogene TRBV3-2) and TRBJ1-2; perhaps TRBD1 as D (5 bases). V was trimmed by 3 bases and J by 2 bases, leaving 16 bases between them. Germline CDR1 and CDR2: LGHDT and YNNKEL (reference sequence). CDR3 size: 16 residues. The chain's CDR3 is CASSHLRAGLNYGYTF. The DNA of the CDR3 is TGTGCCAGCAGCCACCTAAGGGCAGGGCTAAACTATGGCTACACCTTC.

The V and J genes are TRBV25-1 and TRBJ2-2; TRBD1 or TRBD2 may be the D gene (5 bases each). Germline CDR1 MGHDK, CDR2 SYGVNS. This CDR3 comprises 17 residues. V lost 8 bases to trimming and J lost 7 bases, with 26 bases between them. The CDR3 sequence is CASSPYSGTEGNGELFF. The CDR3 bases are TGTGCCAGCTCTCCCTACTCCGGGACCGAAGGGAACGGGGAGCTGTTTTTT.

The CDR3: CASSQGGQGENIQYF. CDR3 DNA sequence: TGTGCCAGCAGCCAAGGGGGACAGGGGGAAAACATTCAGTACTTC. J is TRBJ2-4 and V is TRBV3-1 (or the pseudogene TRBV3-2); 11 bases map to TRBD1. Germline CDR1 reads LGHDT; CDR2 reads YNNKEL (reference sequence). The junction had 1 base not matched to a gene; V was cut back by 1 base and J by 5 bases. This CDR3 is 15 amino acids long.

V gene TRBV3-1 (or the pseudogene TRBV3-2) combines with J gene TRBJ2-7; D is possibly TRBD1 or TRBD2 (5 bases each). The germline V and J ends were trimmed by 5 bases and 0 bases, with 17 bases remaining between them. The CDR3 runs to 16 residues. Germline V gene data show CDR1 as LGHDT and CDR2 as YNNKEL (reference sequence). The CDR3 DNA reads TGTGCCAGCAGCAGACCCGGGACCACATACTCCTACGAGCAGTACTTC. Amino acid sequence: CASSRPGTTYSYEQYF.

The V call is TRBV30, the J call TRBJ1-1; 12 bases map to TRBD1. The V gene end was trimmed by 2 bases and the J gene end by 4 bases; junction bases not matched to a gene: 5. CDR1 and CDR2 (germline): GTSNPN, SVGIG (reference sequence). This CDR3 spans 15 amino acids. The CDR3 nucleotides are TGTGCCTGGAGTCGATTGGGACAGGGGGCCACTGAAGCTTTCTTT. It codes for CAWSRLGQGATEAFF. Full variable domain (remainder filled in from reference TRBV30 and TRBJ1-1): SQTIHQWPATLVQPVGSPLSLECTVEGTSNPNLYWYRQAAGRGLQLLFYSVGIGQISSEVPQNLSASRPQDRQFILSSKKLLLSDSGFYLCAWSRLGQGATEAFFGQGTRLTVV.

The V gene is TRBV7-8, the J gene TRBJ1-1; no firm D call. There are 13 residues in the CDR3. V lost 2 bases and J 8 bases, leaving 12 bases between the germline ends. Germline CDR1 SGHVS, CDR2 FQNEAQ. The CDR3 coding sequence is TGTGCCAGCAGCTTAAAGGAAGGCTTAGAAGCTTTCTTT. This encodes CASSLKEGLEAFF.

This chain joins TRBV13 and TRBJ1-3, with 9 bases fitting TRBD1. Germline loops: CDR1 PRHDT, CDR2 FYEKMQ (reference sequence). The CDR3 loop spans 14 amino acids. With 4 bases clipped from V and 4 bases from J, the junction kept 2 bases outside the gene matches. The CDR3 nucleotides are TGTGCCAGCAGCTGGACAGGGGCCGGAAACACCATATATTTT. The encoded protein is CASSWTGAGNTIYF.

The chain couples TRBV24-1 to TRBJ2-3, with D maybe TRBD1 (6 bases). Germline CDR1 is KGHDR and CDR2 is SFDVKD. CDR3 length equals 13 residues. Trimming left V 10 bases short and J 0 bases short, with 10 bases between. CDR3 nucleotides: TGTGCCACACAGGGTCTAAGCACAGATACGCAGTATTTT. Protein product: CATQGLSTDTQYF.

This clone appeared a single time. V usage is TRBV20-1 and J usage is TRBJ2-7; no clear D. The CDR3 spans 11 residues. Germline V gene lookup returns CDR1 DFQATT and CDR2 SNEGSKA (reference sequence). Trimming shortened V by 0 bases and J by 4 bases, and 4 bases separated the two germline ends. In nucleotides, the CDR3 is TGCAGTGCTAGAGATACGTACGAGCAGTACTTC. Amino acids: CSARDTYEQYF.

The chain couples TRBV5-4 to TRBJ2-1; weak D call: TRBD2 (7 bases). The CDR3 consists of 15 residues. Germline CDR1 SGHNT, CDR2 YYREEE (reference sequence). V was clipped by 0 bases and J by 3 bases, with 10 bases between them. CDR3 in amino acids: CASSLEGGNYNEQFF. The CDR3, as DNA: TGTGCCAGCAGCTTGGAGGGGGGGAACTACAATGAGCAGTTCTTC.

V and J are TRBV5-1 and TRBJ1-2; no reliable D call. Germline lookup yields CDR1 SGHRS and CDR2 YFSETQ. The CDR3 is made up of 12 amino acids. V was pared by 5 bases and J by 4 bases, with 9 bases between. CDR3 nucleotides: TGCGCCAGCAGGGTAGCGCCCTATGGCTACACCTTC. Amino acids: CASRVAPYGYTF.

The CDR3 coding sequence is TGTGCCAGTAGTACCGGGGACAGGGGGAATTCACCCCTCCACTTT. Amino acid sequence: CASSTGDRGNSPLHF. The chain has TRBV19 and TRBJ1-6; 11 bases line up with TRBD1. CDR1 is LNHDA, CDR2 SQIVND, per germline (reference sequence). V was pared by 4 bases and J by 7 bases, with 3 bases of the junction left unmatched. The CDR3 spans 15 residues.

The rearrangement joins TRBV11-2 to TRBJ1-4, with 9 bases lining up with TRBD1. CDR3 length: 15 residues. Germline V gene lookup returns CDR1 SGHAT and CDR2 FQNNGV. The junction had 6 bases not matched to a gene; V was cut back by 4 bases and J by 6 bases. In nucleotides, the CDR3 is TGTGCCAGCAGCTCCCACCGGACAGGGGATGAAAAACTGTTTTTT. Protein product: CASSSHRTGDEKLFF.

J is TRBJ1-2 and V is TRBV25-1; D unclear. The CDR3 length is 16 residues. CDR1 and CDR2 from the germline V gene are MGHDK and SYGVNS. V gave up 5 bases and J gave up 3 bases, with 19 bases separating them. The CDR3 nucleotides are TGTGCCAGCAGTACCCGAGGAGGAGCCGGGGACTATGGCTACACCTTC. Its translation: CASSTRGGAGDYGYTF.